This T cell receptor (beta chain) was sequenced during a study of T cells of healthy individuals. TCRdb fed the 5' RACE reads into MiXCR, producing one record per CDR3 protein. The sample includes 85,000 to 100,000 distinct CDR3 sequences, approximately 18% seen only once; the top ten take 6.2%. This clonotype was seen a few times. The CDR3 loop spans 15 amino acids. CDR1 and CDR2 from the germline V gene are DFQATT and SNEGSKA (reference sequence). V was clipped by 5 bases and J by 2 bases, with 16 bases between them. This sequence originates from a human donor in good health. This sequence joins TRBV20-1 and TRBJ1-5, with D uncertain. As DNA, the CDR3 is TGCAGTGCTCCCCTTCCCGGGAGAGGCAATCAGCCCCAGCATTTT. The encoded protein is CSAPLPGRGNQPQHF.